This TCR beta chain appears in the sequencing data of a study of cytotoxic CD8 clonotypes in ibrutinib-treated CLL. With 2 bases clipped from V and 2 bases from J, the junction kept 4 bases outside the gene matches. The CDR3 sequence is 16 residues long. The V gene's germline CDR1 is SGHAT and CDR2 FQNNGV. Overall study findings and caveats: Upon ibrutinib response clonality rose, and upon progression it fell back toward baseline.

Only in-frame clones appear in the TCRdb table, and some are missing; sequencing was by immunoSEQ multiplex PCR. The data show 15,000 to 20,000 clones, 55% to 80% seen once. On this clone: Its antigen remains unidentified.

This chain connects TRBV11-2 to TRBJ2-7; TRBD2 matches at 12 bases. The sequencing here drew on PBMCs, taken after 12 months of ibrutinib treatment. The receptor was derived from a human donor with chronic lymphocytic leukemia. CDR3 residues: CASSLNGLAGTYEQYF. CDR3 nucleotide sequence: TGTGCCAGCAGCTTAAACGGACTAGCGGGAACCTACGAGCAGTACTTC.